The rows below give T cell receptor beta chains drawn from one sample of a study of long-term antiretroviral therapy in people with HIV. Data came from immunoSEQ multiplex PCR; TCRdb stores just in-frame clones and leaves some out. This sample yields tens of thousands of clones, of which around nine tenths are seen a single time; over 10% belongs to the top ten. The source was unsorted PBMCs, collected 1.1 years after starting antiretroviral therapy. Receptor source: a man between 18 and 35 years old with HIV. The CDR3 runs from the conserved cysteine through the conserved F or W. D genes are given only for firm matches. The size of a clone is reported for some rows only, either as once, few or many, or as a class for expanded clones.

CDR3 protein | CDR3 DNA | V gene | clone size | J gene | D gene
CASSSLRGAFTDTQYF | TGTGCCAGCAGTTCCCTGCGGGGGGCCTTCACAGATACGCAGTATTTT | TRBV6-5 | . | TRBJ2-3 | TRBD2
CASSFGTGNEQFF | TGTGCTAGCAGCTTTGGGACAGGGAATGAGCAGTTCTTC | TRBV7-7 | . | TRBJ2-1 | TRBD1
CASSLGTGENGELFF | TGCGCCAGCAGCTTGGGAACAGGGGAGAACGGGGAGCTGTTTTTT | TRBV5-1 | . | TRBJ2-2 | TRBD1
CAISDSTTGLNEQFF | TGTGCCATCAGTGATTCAACAACGGGGTTGAATGAGCAGTTCTTC | TRBV10-3 | . | TRBJ2-1 | .
CAWREGAGYEQYF | TGTGCCTGGAGAGAGGGTGCAGGTTACGAGCAGTACTTC | TRBV30 | . | TRBJ2-7 | .
CASSVGAWDIQYF | TGTGCCAGCAGCGTAGGGGCCTGGGACATTCAGTACTTC | TRBV9 | . | TRBJ2-4 | .
CASSGRLAGGLFYYEQYF | TGTGCCAGCAGCGGACGACTAGCGGGGGGGCTCTTTTACTACGAGCAGTACTTC | TRBV9 | . | TRBJ2-7 | TRBD2
CATSTDRLRYGYTF | TGTGCCACCAGCACCGACAGGTTACGCTATGGCTACACCTTC | TRBV15 | . | TRBJ1-2 | .
CASSAAYEQFF | TGTGCCAGCAGCGCCGCCTATGAGCAGTTCTTC | TRBV5-5 | . | TRBJ2-1 | .
CAWARVGTYNEQFF | TGTGCCTGGGCGAGGGTAGGTACCTACAATGAGCAGTTCTTC | TRBV30 | . | TRBJ2-1 | .
CASSEAYNEQFF | TGTGCCAGCTCGGAGGCCTACAATGAGCAGTTCTTC | TRBV28 | . | TRBJ2-1 | .
CASSLAADWYSPLHF | TGTGCCAGCAGCTTGGCGGCGGATTGGTATTCACCCCTCCACTTT | TRBV5-6 | . | TRBJ1-6 | .
CASSESPGGDPYEQYF | TGCGCCAGCAGTGAGTCTCCAGGGGGGGATCCCTACGAGCAGTACTTC | TRBV10-1 | . | TRBJ2-7 | .
CASSPSGGTDTQYF | TGTGCCAGCAGCCCTAGTGGGGGCACAGATACGCAGTATTTT | TRBV7-2 | . | TRBJ2-3 | .
CASSDAGASYNEQFF | TGTGCCAGCAGTGACGCAGGGGCGTCCTACAATGAGCAGTTCTTC | TRBV2 | . | TRBJ2-1 | .
CASSFRPGVPDTQYF | TGTGCCAGCAGCTTTAGGCCGGGAGTCCCCGATACGCAGTATTTT | TRBV5-6 | . | TRBJ2-3 | .
CASAPDRMGEQYF | TGTGCCTCAGCACCTGACAGGATGGGCGAGCAGTACTTC | TRBV30 | . | TRBJ2-7 | .
CASSAGRLRFSHEQYF | TGTGCCAGCAGTGCGGGCCGGTTAAGGTTTTCACACGAGCAGTACTTC | TRBV6-1 | . | TRBJ2-7 | .
CASSVAGDRLQFF | TGTGCCAGCAGCGTAGCGGGGGATCGTCTGCAGTTCTTC | TRBV9 | . | TRBJ2-1 | .
CASSASGGFYGYTF | TGTGCCAGCAGTGCTTCAGGGGGTTTCTATGGCTACACCTTC | TRBV9 | . | TRBJ1-2 | TRBD1
CASSEYGRGGLETQYF | TGTGCCAGCAGTGAATACGGGCGGGGGGGCCTCGAGACCCAGTACTTC | TRBV25-1 | . | TRBJ2-5 | TRBD2
CASTSAKVEKLFF | TGTGCCAGCACTAGTGCAAAGGTTGAAAAACTGTTTTTT | TRBV6-1 | . | TRBJ1-4 | .
CASGQGATNEKLFF | TGTGCCAGCGGGCAGGGGGCAACTAATGAAAAACTGTTTTTT | TRBV6-1 | once | TRBJ1-4 | TRBD1
CASSPPGGPGNEQFF | TGTGCCAGCAGCCCCCCGGGAGGGCCCGGCAATGAGCAGTTCTTC | TRBV7-2 | once | TRBJ2-1 | TRBD2
CASSLWGYETQYF | TGTGCCAGCAGCTTATGGGGTTATGAGACCCAGTACTTC | TRBV13 | . | TRBJ2-5 | .
CASSPRTDRETQYF | TGCGCCAGCAGCCCTAGGACCGACCGGGAGACCCAGTACTTC | TRBV4-1 | . | TRBJ2-5 | .
CACGPSSYNEQFF | TGTGCCTGCGGCCCGAGCTCCTACAATGAGCAGTTCTTC | TRBV7-6 | . | TRBJ2-1 | .
CASADVYYGYTF | TGTGCCAGTGCGGACGTTTACTATGGCTACACCTTC | TRBV6-5 | . | TRBJ1-2 | .
CASSLVPGDSYEQYF | TGCGCCAGCAGCTTGGTCCCGGGGGACTCCTACGAGCAGTACTTC | TRBV5-1 | . | TRBJ2-7 | .
CASSLTGTPIGGANVLTF | TGTGCCAGCAGCTTAACGGGAACTCCGATCGGGGGGGCCAACGTCCTGACTTTC | TRBV7-2 | once | TRBJ2-6 | .
CASSPTQPGPTNQPQHF | TGTGCCAGCTCACCCACTCAACCGGGACCGACCAATCAGCCCCAGCATTTT | TRBV18 | . | TRBJ1-5 | .
CASSQGTGVQPHYNEQFF | TGTGCCAGCAGCCAAGGGACAGGGGTACAACCCCACTACAATGAGCAGTTCTTC | TRBV14 | . | TRBJ2-1 | TRBD1
CADKLAESSYEQYF | TGTGCCGACAAATTAGCGGAATCCTCCTACGAGCAGTACTTC | TRBV2 | . | TRBJ2-7 | .
CASSHHRDRTYGYTF | TGCGCCAGCAGCCACCACCGGGACAGGACCTATGGCTACACCTTC | TRBV4-1 | . | TRBJ1-2 | TRBD1
CAWMGASDTQYF | TGTGCCTGGATGGGGGCCTCGGATACGCAGTATTTT | TRBV30 | . | TRBJ2-3 | .
CASTVGDSYEQYF | TGCGCCAGCACCGTAGGGGACTCCTACGAGCAGTACTTC | TRBV10-2 | once | TRBJ2-7 | .
CASSPGLASLERGRGSYNEQFF | TGTGCCAGCAGCCCGGGACTAGCCAGCTTGGAGAGAGGAAGGGGCTCCTACAATGAGCAGTTCTTC | TRBV28 | . | TRBJ2-1 | TRBD2
CASSPLGTAINGYTF | TGTGCCAGCAGTCCCCTTGGGACAGCGATAAATGGCTACACCTTC | TRBV6-5 | . | TRBJ1-2 | TRBD1
CATYPSGGNYGYTF | TGTGCCACCTACCCCTCAGGAGGCAACTATGGCTACACCTTC | TRBV6-6 | . | TRBJ1-2 | .
CAWSRGQERGNTEAFF | TGTGCCTGGAGTCGCGGACAGGAGCGGGGGAACACTGAAGCTTTCTTT | TRBV30 | . | TRBJ1-1 | TRBD1
CASKDRLDEQYF | TGTGCCAGCAAGGACAGGCTCGACGAGCAGTACTTC | TRBV5-4 | . | TRBJ2-7 | TRBD1
CASSGTGVNEQFF | TGTGCCAGCAGTGGGACAGGCGTCAATGAGCAGTTCTTC | TRBV6-1 | . | TRBJ2-1 | TRBD1
CAISLGQGDTDTQYF | TGTGCCATCAGTCTTGGACAGGGTGACACAGATACGCAGTATTTT | TRBV10-3 | once | TRBJ2-3 | TRBD1
CAWAGSGRAFF | TGTGCCTGGGCAGGGTCTGGGAGAGCTTTCTTT | TRBV30 | . | TRBJ1-1 | .
CASSLLDLGTRGRQETQYF | TGTGCCAGCAGCCTACTTGACCTCGGGACTCGGGGCCGACAAGAGACCCAGTACTTC | TRBV7-9 | . | TRBJ2-5 | .